These T cell receptor beta chains were read from a single sample in a study of PD-1 blockade in mismatch repair-deficient tumors. Clones were read by immunoSEQ multiplex PCR, and TCRdb kept only the in-frame ones, dropping some. Altogether roughly 120,000 clones are present, more than 60% being singletons, with the ten largest covering 4% to 6%. The sample consisted of peripheral blood, taken roughly 60 weeks after starting pembrolizumab. The receptor set was obtained from an adult with mismatch repair-deficient cancer. CDR3s include the opening cysteine and the closing phenylalanine or tryptophan. A D gene is named only where the DNA matches it firmly. Where a row states a size, it is once, few, many or the class of an expanded clone; other rows omit it.

d_call,clone_size,v_call,j_call,cdr3_nt,cdr3_aa
.,.,TRBV25-1,TRBJ2-2,TGTGCCAGCATGTCCATGGCAGGGGCAGGCACCGGGGAGCTGTTTTTT,CASMSMAGAGTGELFF
TRBD1,few,TRBV2,TRBJ1-2,TGTGCCAGCAGTGAGGACAGGGTAAATGGCTACACCTTC,CASSEDRVNGYTF
TRBD1,.,TRBV9,TRBJ1-1,TGTGCCAGCAGCGATCTGACAGGGGCCACTGAAGCTTTCTTT,CASSDLTGATEAFF
.,.,TRBV7-9,TRBJ1-2,TGTGCCAGCAGATCTGACGGATTCTATGGCTACACCTTC,CASRSDGFYGYTF
TRBD1,.,TRBV6-6,TRBJ2-1,TGTGCCAGCAGCCACGACAGGGACGATGAGCAGTTCTTC,CASSHDRDDEQFF
TRBD1,.,TRBV11-1,TRBJ1-4,TGTGCCAGCAGCCGGACAGGATATAATGAAAAACTGTTTTTT,CASSRTGYNEKLFF
TRBD1,.,TRBV6-6,TRBJ2-3,TGTGCCAGCAGTTACTTGGGACAGCAAACAGATACGCAGTATTTT,CASSYLGQQTDTQYF
.,.,TRBV7-9,TRBJ1-2,TGTGCCAGCAGCTTAGTCGGGGGAGCTTATGGCTACACCTTC,CASSLVGGAYGYTF
.,.,TRBV7-9,TRBJ2-5,TGTGCCAGCAGCTTATCCAGACAGACCCAGTACTTC,CASSLSRQTQYF
.,.,TRBV10-1,TRBJ2-6,TGCGCCAGCAGTGCCGGAGACTCTGGGGCCAACGTCCTGACTTTC,CASSAGDSGANVLTF
.,.,TRBV29-1,TRBJ2-2,TGCAGCGTCCGGGGACTCCTCAACACCGGGGAGCTGTTTTTT,CSVRGLLNTGELFF
.,.,TRBV30,TRBJ1-1,TGTGCCTGGAGTCCGGGTTTTGACACTGAAGCTTTCTTT,CAWSPGFDTEAFF
.,.,TRBV29-1,TRBJ2-7,TGCAGCGTTGAAGTTCTACAGGGTTACGAGCAGTACTTC,CSVEVLQGYEQYF
TRBD2,many,TRBV19,TRBJ2-5,TGTGCCAGTACCGCTAGCGGGAGTGGTGGCGGGCAAGAGACCCAGTACTTC,CASTASGSGGGQETQYF
.,once,TRBV6-6,TRBJ1-4,TGTGCCAGCAGTTACTCTGGTGAAAAACTGTTTTTT,CASSYSGEKLFF
.,.,TRBV6-1,TRBJ1-5,TGTGCCAGCAGTCCAAGACACAGGGATCAGCCCCAGCATTTT,CASSPRHRDQPQHF
TRBD2,.,TRBV11-3,TRBJ2-7,TGTGCCAGCAGCCCCTCCGGAGCGGGAGCCTCCTACGAGCAGTACTTC,CASSPSGAGASYEQYF
TRBD2,.,TRBV19,TRBJ2-3,TGTGCCACCCAGACTAGCGGGACCACAGATACGCAGTATTTT,CATQTSGTTDTQYF
.,.,TRBV6-1,TRBJ2-2,TGTGCCAGCAGTGAAAGGGGAGGGAACACCGGGGAGCTGTTTTTT,CASSERGGNTGELFF
TRBD2,.,TRBV13,TRBJ2-7,TGTGCCAGCAGCCCCTCTGGGGCGGGGGCCTACGAGCAGTACTTC,CASSPSGAGAYEQYF
.,few,TRBV30,TRBJ1-2,TGTGCCTGGAGCTATCCGGGGCAGGGCGCTAACTATGGCTACACCTTC,CAWSYPGQGANYGYTF
.,once,TRBV5-6,TRBJ2-3,TGTGCCAGCAGTTCGTTTAGCACAGATACGCAGTATTTT,CASSSFSTDTQYF
.,.,TRBV18,TRBJ1-2,TGTGCCAGCTCACTTTCTGGACAAAACCTCTATGGCTACACCTTC,CASSLSGQNLYGYTF
TRBD2,.,TRBV12-5,TRBJ2-5,TGTGCTAGTGGCCTCTGGCGGGAGGGTGGTGAGACCCAGTACTTC,CASGLWREGGETQYF
TRBD1,.,TRBV5-8,TRBJ2-5,TGTGCCAGCAGCTTGGCGGACAGGGGGTCGGTGGAGACCCAGTACTTC,CASSLADRGSVETQYF
.,.,TRBV27,TRBJ2-3,TGTGCCAGCTCGGGACTTGAATTGAGAGATACGCAGTATTTT,CASSGLELRDTQYF
TRBD1,.,TRBV19,TRBJ1-1,TGTGCCAGTAGTCGAGGGGTCAGGGGGGCTGAAGCTTTCTTT,CASSRGVRGAEAFF
TRBD1,.,TRBV7-9,TRBJ2-7,TGTGCCAGCAGTCCCCGGGACAGAGGTCGTGACGAGCAGTACTTC,CASSPRDRGRDEQYF
.,.,TRBV19,TRBJ1-2,TGTGCCAGTAGTATAAGATCGGGGACCTATGGCTACACCTTC,CASSIRSGTYGYTF
.,.,TRBV27,TRBJ1-1,TGTGCCAGCAGTTCCCCGAGGTTGAACACTGAAGCTTTCTTT,CASSSPRLNTEAFF
.,few,TRBV18,TRBJ1-2,TGTGCCAGCTCAGGGCAGAGCTATGGCTACACCTTC,CASSGQSYGYTF
.,.,TRBV14,TRBJ2-5,TGTGCCAGCAGCCAATATTCCCAAGAGACCCAGTACTTC,CASSQYSQETQYF
TRBD1,.,TRBV10-2,TRBJ2-1,TGCGCCAGCAGCCCGACAGGGTCCTCCTACAATGAGCAGTTCTTC,CASSPTGSSYNEQFF
.,.,TRBV2,TRBJ2-7,TGTGCCAGCCTTCTGAACAGCCGACTCGAGCAGTACTTC,CASLLNSRLEQYF
.,.,TRBV7-2,TRBJ1-1,TGTGCCAGCAGCTTACGACAGAACACTGAAGCTTTCTTT,CASSLRQNTEAFF
TRBD1,.,TRBV5-6,TRBJ1-5,TGTGCCAGCAGCTCTTCCCGGGACAGGGGGTATCAGCCCCAGCATTTT,CASSSSRDRGYQPQHF
TRBD1,.,TRBV6-1,TRBJ2-5,TGTGCCAGCAGTGTACGGACAGGGGGCCAAGAGACCCAGTACTTC,CASSVRTGGQETQYF
.,.,TRBV19,TRBJ2-1,TGTGCCAGTAGTATCGGGCGGGATTACAATGAGCAGTTCTTC,CASSIGRDYNEQFF
.,.,TRBV6-5,TRBJ2-7,TGTGCCAGCATACGGGACGGGAATTCCTACGAGCAGTACTTC,CASIRDGNSYEQYF
.,.,TRBV7-6,TRBJ2-3,TGTGCCAGCAGCTTAAACCCCTCGGGCTATACGCAGTATTTT,CASSLNPSGYTQYF
.,.,TRBV30,TRBJ2-4,TGTGCCTGGAGTCCCGGAGTCGAAAACATTCAGTACTTC,CAWSPGVENIQYF
.,.,TRBV2,TRBJ1-5,TGTGCCAGCAGCGAGGGGCAGTATAGCAATCAGCCCCAGCATTTT,CASSEGQYSNQPQHF
TRBD2,.,TRBV2,TRBJ2-3,TGTGCCAGCAGTCTGAGCGGTGGGGAGGGAGATACGCAGTATTTT,CASSLSGGEGDTQYF
.,.,TRBV6-1,TRBJ2-6,TGTGCCAGCAGTGAGTGGGGTAACTCTGGGGCCAACGTCCTGACTTTC,CASSEWGNSGANVLTF
TRBD1,.,TRBV7-9,TRBJ2-7,TGTGCCAGCAGCTTAACGCAGGGGGCCGTCTACGAGCAGTACTTC,CASSLTQGAVYEQYF
.,.,TRBV12-1,TRBJ1-2,TGTGCCACCAGCAGCGGTCCAAGGACAGGGTATGCTGATAGCTATGGCTACACCTTC,CATSSGPRTGYADSYGYTF